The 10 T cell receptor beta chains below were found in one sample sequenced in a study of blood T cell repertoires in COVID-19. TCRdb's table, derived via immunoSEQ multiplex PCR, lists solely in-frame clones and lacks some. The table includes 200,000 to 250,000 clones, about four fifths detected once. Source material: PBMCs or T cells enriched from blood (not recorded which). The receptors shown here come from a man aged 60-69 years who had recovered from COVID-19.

CDR3 in amino acids: CASSHLTGGSSQAEAFF. CDR3 nucleotide sequence: TGTGCCAGCAGCCACCTAACAGGGGGCTCTTCCCAGGCTGAAGCTTTCTTT. The J gene is TRBJ1-1, the V gene TRBV3-1 (or the pseudogene TRBV3-2), with 9 bases identical to TRBD1. Germline CDR1 reads LGHDT; CDR2 reads YNNKEL (reference sequence). Trimming at V came to 3 bases and at J to 6 bases, leaving 14 bases not matched to a gene. The CDR3 loop spans 17 amino acids.

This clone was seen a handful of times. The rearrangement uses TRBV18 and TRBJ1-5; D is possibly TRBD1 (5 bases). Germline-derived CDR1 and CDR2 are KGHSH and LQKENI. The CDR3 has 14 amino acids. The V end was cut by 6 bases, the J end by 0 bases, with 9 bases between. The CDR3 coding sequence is TGTGCCAGCTCCCTGGGGCGTAGCAATCAGCCCCAGCATTTT. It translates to CASSLGRSNQPQHF.

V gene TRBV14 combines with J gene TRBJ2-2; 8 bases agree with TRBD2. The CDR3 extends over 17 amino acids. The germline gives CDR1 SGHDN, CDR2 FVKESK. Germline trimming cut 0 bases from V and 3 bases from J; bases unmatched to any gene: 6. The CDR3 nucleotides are TGTGCCAGCAGCCAAGATATCCGGGGGGGCGACACCGGGGAGCTGTTTTTT. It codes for CASSQDIRGGDTGELFF.

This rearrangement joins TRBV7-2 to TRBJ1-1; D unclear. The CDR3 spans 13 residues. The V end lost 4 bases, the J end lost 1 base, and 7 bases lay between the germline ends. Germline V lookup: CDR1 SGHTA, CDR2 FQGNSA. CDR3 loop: CASSSQRNTEAFF. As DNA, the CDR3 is TGTGCCAGCAGCTCTCAGCGGAACACTGAAGCTTTCTTT.

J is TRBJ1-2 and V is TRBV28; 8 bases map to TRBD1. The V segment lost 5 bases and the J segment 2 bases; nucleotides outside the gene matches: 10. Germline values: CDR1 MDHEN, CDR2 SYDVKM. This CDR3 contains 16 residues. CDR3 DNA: TGTGCCAGCAGTAGGGGGGGGGACAGGAGAAACTATGGCTACACCTTC. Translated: CASSRGGDRRNYGYTF.

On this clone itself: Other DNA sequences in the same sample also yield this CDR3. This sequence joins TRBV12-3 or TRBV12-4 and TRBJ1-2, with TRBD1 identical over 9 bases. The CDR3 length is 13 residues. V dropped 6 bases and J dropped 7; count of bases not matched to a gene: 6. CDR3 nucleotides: TGTGCCAGCAGCCCGACAGGGGGAGGTGGCTACACCTTC. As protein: CASSPTGGGGYTF.

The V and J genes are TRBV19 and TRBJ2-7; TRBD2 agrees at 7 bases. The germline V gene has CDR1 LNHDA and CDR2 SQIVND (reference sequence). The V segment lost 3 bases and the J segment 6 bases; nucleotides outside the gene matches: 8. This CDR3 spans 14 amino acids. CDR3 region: CASSMQRGITEQYF. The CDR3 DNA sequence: TGTGCCAGTAGTATGCAGCGGGGAATAACCGAGCAGTACTTC.

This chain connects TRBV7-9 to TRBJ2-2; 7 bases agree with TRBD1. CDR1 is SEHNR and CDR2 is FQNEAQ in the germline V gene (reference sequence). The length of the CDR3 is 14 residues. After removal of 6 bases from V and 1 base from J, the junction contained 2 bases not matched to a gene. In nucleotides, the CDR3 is TGTGCCAGCAGACGGGACAGGAACACCGGGGAGCTGTTTTTT. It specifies CASRRDRNTGELFF. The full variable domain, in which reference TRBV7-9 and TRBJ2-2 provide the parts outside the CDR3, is DTGVSQNPRHKITKRGQNVTFRCDPISEHNRLYWYRQTLGQGPEFLTYFQNEAQLEKSRLLSDRFSAERPKGSFSTLEIQRTEQGDSAMYLCASRRDRNTGELFFGEGSRLTVL.

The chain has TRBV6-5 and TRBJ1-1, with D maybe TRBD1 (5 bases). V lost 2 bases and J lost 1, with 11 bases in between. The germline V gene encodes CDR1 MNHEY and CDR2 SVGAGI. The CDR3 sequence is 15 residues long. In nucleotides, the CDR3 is TGTGCCAGCAGTTACGCCGGGGGGAAGAACACTGAAGCTTTCTTT. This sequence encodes CASSYAGGKNTEAFF.

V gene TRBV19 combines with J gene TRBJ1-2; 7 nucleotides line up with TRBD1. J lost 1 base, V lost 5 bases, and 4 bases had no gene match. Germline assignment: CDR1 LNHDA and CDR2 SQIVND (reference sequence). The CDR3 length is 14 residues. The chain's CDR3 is CASSQGVINYGYTF. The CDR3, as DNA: TGTGCCAGTAGTCAGGGGGTGATTAACTATGGCTACACCTTC.